This T cell receptor (beta chain) appears in the sequencing data of a study of T cell repertoires in ileal Crohn's disease. The wider study: Around 40% were active smokers at surgery; median disease duration was around 7.9 years.

There are 16 residues in the CDR3. The J segment lost 0 bases and the V segment lost 6 bases, leaving 5 bases of the junction unmatched. The germline V gene has CDR1 MNHNS and CDR2 SASEGT. Specified time point: neoterminal ileum biopsy at postoperative endoscopy, about 6 months after surgery. Profiled with immunoSEQ multiplex PCR; TCRdb holds only in-frame clones, not every one. The sample records about 15,000 clones, 60% to 85% being singletons. This chain links TRBV6-1 with TRBJ1-6; 7 nucleotides align to TRBD1. Specimen: ileal tissue. The clonotype was recovered from an adult with Crohn's disease. Here the CDR3 reads CASRENRGSYNSPLHF. CDR3 sequence (DNA): TGTGCCAGCAGGGAAAACAGGGGCTCCTATAATTCACCCCTCCACTTT.